These T cell receptor beta chains were read from a single sample in a study of vaccination effects on CD4 cells after COVID-19. Profiling relied on immunoSEQ multiplex PCR, and the TCRdb table lists in-frame clones only, not all of them. The repertoire consists of about 50,000 clones, with under 85% occurring once and the leading ten covering under 5.5%. These receptors have no known antigen. The material was CD4+ T cells from PBMCs cultured without peptide, obtained after COVID-19 vaccination. These TCRs come from a human donor who had a prior SARS-CoV-2 infection. CDR3s include the opening cysteine and the closing phenylalanine or tryptophan. D genes are given only for firm matches. Clone size is given for some rows only: seen once, a few or many times, or a class if the clone is expanded.

NA TRBJ1-2 TRBV28 NA TGTGCCAGCAGCCCGGCAGGGGACCTAAGTTTCTATGGCTACACCTTC CASSPAGDLSFYGYTF
NA TRBJ2-4 TRBV28 NA TGTGCCACCATGCTCCGGCCGTCGGGAAACATTCAGTACTTC CATMLRPSGNIQYF
NA TRBJ1-2 TRBV6-2/TRBV6-3 NA TGTGCCAGCAGTCATAACTACTATGGCTACACCTTC CASSHNYYGYTF
NA TRBJ1-5 TRBV18 NA TGTGCCAGCTCACTGACTCGTAAGACCAGTCCTCAGCCCCAGCATTTT CASSLTRKTSPQPQHF
NA TRBJ1-6 TRBV15 TRBD1 TGTGCCACCAGCAGAGTTCGACAGGGCCGGTCACCCCTCCACTTT CATSRVRQGRSPLHF
NA TRBJ2-7 TRBV11-3 NA TGTGCCAGCAGCTTAGGCGGAAGTGTGACCTACGAGCAGTACTTC CASSLGGSVTYEQYF
few TRBJ2-3 TRBV3-1/TRBV3-2 TRBD1 TGTGCCAGCAGCCAAGATCTGGACGCGGGACAGGGCCAAACAGATACGCAGTATTTT CASSQDLDAGQGQTDTQYF
NA TRBJ2-2 TRBV9 NA TGTGCCAGCAGCGTCCGAGTCGGGGAGCTGTTTTTT CASSVRVGELFF
NA TRBJ2-3 TRBV6-4 NA TGTGCCAGCAGTGCAGTTTTGAGCCCCACAGATACGCAGTATTTT CASSAVLSPTDTQYF
NA TRBJ2-2 TRBV6-6 TRBD1 TGTGCCAGCAGACTGGACAGGGGTAACGATCGGGAGCTGTTTTTT CASRLDRGNDRELFF
NA TRBJ1-2 TRBV28 TRBD1 TGTGCCAGGAACCGGGACAGGGGGCTTTTGGATGGTGGCTACACCTTC CARNRDRGLLDGGYTF
NA TRBJ1-2 TRBV28 NA TGTGCCAGCAGTTCACCCTCCCAGCTTAACTATGGCTACACCTTC CASSSPSQLNYGYTF
once TRBJ2-2 TRBV9 TRBD2 TGTGCCAGCAGCGTATCTAGCGGGGGGGTAACCGGGGAGCTGTTTTTT CASSVSSGGVTGELFF
NA TRBJ1-2 TRBV7-9 NA TGTGCCAGCAGCATCACCGGGCCCCCGAGAGACACCTTC CASSITGPPRDTF
NA TRBJ2-3 TRBV5-1 NA TGCGCCAGCAGCTTGCAGGGGCGGGATACGCAGTATTTT CASSLQGRDTQYF
NA TRBJ1-1 TRBV7-9 NA TGTGCCAGCAGCGTGGGACTCCTGAACACTGAAGCTTTCTTT CASSVGLLNTEAFF
NA TRBJ2-3 TRBV9 NA TGTGCCAGCAGCGTAGGGGCGGGGGCCCGCACAGATACGCAGTATTTT CASSVGAGARTDTQYF
NA TRBJ1-1 TRBV9 NA TGTGCCAGCAGCGTGGACGGGGACACTGAAGCTTTCTTT CASSVDGDTEAFF
NA TRBJ1-4 TRBV19 NA TGTGCCAGTAGAAAGGGGGGCGGAAATGAAAAACTGTTTTTT CASRKGGGNEKLFF
NA TRBJ2-5 TRBV11-2 NA TGTGCCAGCAGCCCGGACCCGGGGATAGTCACCCAGTACTTC CASSPDPGIVTQYF
NA TRBJ2-7 TRBV6-5 TRBD1 TGTGCCAGCAGTCTCCGGGACAGGGGCCGGGGCGAGCAGTACTTC CASSLRDRGRGEQYF
NA TRBJ2-7 TRBV19 TRBD2 TGTGCCAGTAGTATAGGAGCGGGAGGAACCTACGAGCAGTACTTC CASSIGAGGTYEQYF
NA TRBJ2-5 TRBV6-5 NA TGTGCCAGCAGAAGACAGGAAGGGGAGACCCAGTACTTC CASRRQEGETQYF
NA TRBJ1-1 TRBV6-1 NA TGTGCCAGCAGTGAAGTGGGGGGGAACACTGAAGCTTTCTTT CASSEVGGNTEAFF
NA TRBJ2-3 TRBV7-9 TRBD2 TGTGCCAGCACCAACCCTCGAGGGCTAGCGGGAGTGACAGATACGCAGTATTTT CASTNPRGLAGVTDTQYF
NA TRBJ1-5 TRBV6-6 TRBD1 TGTGCCAGCAGTAGGACAGGTGGGAATCAGCCCCAGCATTTT CASSRTGGNQPQHF
NA TRBJ2-7 TRBV3-1/TRBV3-2 NA TGTGCCAGCAGCCCGCGGGACAGCGGTGTGAAGCAGTACTTC CASSPRDSGVKQYF
NA TRBJ2-7 TRBV11-1 TRBD2 TGTGCCAGCAGCACAGCTAGCGGGAGGGCCTACGAGCAGTACTTC CASSTASGRAYEQYF
NA TRBJ2-7 TRBV29-1 NA TGCAGCGCTGGGTCCGGGAACAACTACGAGCAGTACTTC CSAGSGNNYEQYF
NA TRBJ2-7 TRBV5-1 NA TGCGCCAGCAGCTTAGGGTCCAGCCTCAACTACGAGCAGTACTTC CASSLGSSLNYEQYF
few TRBJ1-6 TRBV30 NA TGTGCCTGGGCCTCGAGTTTCTCCTATAATTCACCCCTCCACTTT CAWASSFSYNSPLHF
few TRBJ1-2 TRBV7-3 TRBD1 TGTGCCAGCAGCTTAACGGGACAGGGAGGCTATGGCTACACCTTC CASSLTGQGGYGYTF
NA TRBJ2-5 TRBV15 NA TGTGCCACCAGCAGGACCGACTCGGGACCGGGCGACCAGTACTTC CATSRTDSGPGDQYF
NA TRBJ1-2 TRBV14 TRBD1 TGTGCCAGCAGTCCGGGACAGGTATTGGGCTACACCTTC CASSPGQVLGYTF
once TRBJ2-2 TRBV7-2 TRBD1 TGTGCCAGCAGCTTCGGACAGGGCGGGGAGCTGTTTTTT CASSFGQGGELFF
NA TRBJ2-3 TRBV18 NA TGTGCCAGCTCACCACCCCTACTCGTCGCGGGAAATAGCACAGATACGCAGTATTTT CASSPPLLVAGNSTDTQYF
NA TRBJ1-1 TRBV5-6 TRBD1 TGTGCCAGCAGCTTGCTTCAGGGGGCGACGGGTGAGGAAGCTTTCTTT CASSLLQGATGEEAFF
NA TRBJ2-1 TRBV27 NA TGTGCCAGCAGTCCCCATTTGGGGTACAATGAGCAGTTCTTC CASSPHLGYNEQFF
NA TRBJ2-1 TRBV25-1 TRBD1 TGTGCCAGCAGTGAAGGGACAGGGGGCTACAATGAGCAGTTCTTC CASSEGTGGYNEQFF
NA TRBJ2-5 TRBV3-1/TRBV3-2 NA TGTGCCAGCAGCCAAGATCGGGGTTCCGTGGTGCAAGAGACCCAGTACTTC CASSQDRGSVVQETQYF
NA TRBJ1-1 TRBV5-1 TRBD1 TGCGCCAGCAGCCAACAGGGGTACACTGAAGCTTTCTTT CASSQQGYTEAFF
NA TRBJ1-2 TRBV12-3/TRBV12-4 NA TGTGCCAGCAGTTTTGGGCTCCGCTATGGCTACACCTTC CASSFGLRYGYTF
NA TRBJ2-5 TRBV4-2 TRBD1 TGTGCCAGCAGCCAAGTCCGGACAGGCGGGGAGACCCAGTACTTC CASSQVRTGGETQYF
once TRBJ2-1 TRBV5-6 NA TGTGCCAGCAGCTCGGACTCAAATTATTACAATGAGCAGTTCTTC CASSSDSNYYNEQFF
NA TRBJ2-5 TRBV6-5 TRBD2 TGTGCCAGCAGGCTAGCGGGAGGGGTTCGCGGGGCCCAGTACTTC CASRLAGGVRGAQYF
NA TRBJ2-7 TRBV30 NA TGTGCCTGGAGTTTAACTCGATACGAGCAGTACTTC CAWSLTRYEQYF
NA TRBJ2-3 TRBV6-6 TRBD2 TGTGCCAGCAGTTACGGGGTTGGTGCGGGAGGGAAAGGATTT CASSYGVGAGGKGF
NA TRBJ2-5 TRBV6-5 TRBD1 TGTGCCAGCAGCTTACAACAGGGGCAAGAGACCCAGTACTTC CASSLQQGQETQYF
few TRBJ2-7 TRBV4-2 NA TGTGCCAGCAGCCAAGATCGTGACAGCGACTACGAGCAGTACTTC CASSQDRDSDYEQYF
NA TRBJ2-2 TRBV19 NA TGTGCCAGTAGTATCAGCCCATTTTACACCGGGGAGCTGTTTTTT CASSISPFYTGELFF
NA TRBJ2-3 TRBV7-9 NA TGTGCCAGCAGCTCCCGGGAGCGAAAGGGCCCCACAGATACGCAGTATTTT CASSSRERKGPTDTQYF
NA TRBJ2-7 TRBV30 TRBD2 TGTGCCCGATCCGGGACTAGCGGGACCCCCTACGAGCAGTACTTC CARSGTSGTPYEQYF
few TRBJ2-7 TRBV14 NA TGTGCCAGCAGCCAAGATAGGAGCTACGAGCAGTACTTC CASSQDRSYEQYF
NA TRBJ2-7 TRBV11-3 NA TGTGCCAGCAGCTTAGGGACTACCCACTACGAGCAGTACTTC CASSLGTTHYEQYF
once TRBJ1-1 TRBV6-1 NA TGTGCCAGCAGTGACCCAGGTAGGAGGCGAGCTTTCTTT CASSDPGRRRAFF